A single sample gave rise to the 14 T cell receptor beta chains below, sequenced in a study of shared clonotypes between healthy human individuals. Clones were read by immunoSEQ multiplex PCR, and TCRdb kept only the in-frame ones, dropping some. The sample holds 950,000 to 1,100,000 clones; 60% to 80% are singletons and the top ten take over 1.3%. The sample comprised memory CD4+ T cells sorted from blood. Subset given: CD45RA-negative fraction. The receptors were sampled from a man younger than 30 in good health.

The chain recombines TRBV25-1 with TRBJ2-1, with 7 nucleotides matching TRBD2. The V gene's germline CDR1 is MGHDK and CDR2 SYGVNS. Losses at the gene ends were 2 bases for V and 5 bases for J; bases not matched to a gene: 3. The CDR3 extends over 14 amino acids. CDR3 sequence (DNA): TGTGCCAGCAGTGAACAGGGAGGGAACAATGAGCAGTTCTTC. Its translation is CASSEQGGNNEQFF. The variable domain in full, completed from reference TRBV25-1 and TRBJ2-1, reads EADIYQTPRYLVIGTGKKITLECSQTMGHDKMYWYQQDPGMELHLIHYSYGVNSTEKGDLSSESTVSRIRTEHFPLTLESARPSHTSQYLCASSEQGGNNEQFFGPGTRLTVL.

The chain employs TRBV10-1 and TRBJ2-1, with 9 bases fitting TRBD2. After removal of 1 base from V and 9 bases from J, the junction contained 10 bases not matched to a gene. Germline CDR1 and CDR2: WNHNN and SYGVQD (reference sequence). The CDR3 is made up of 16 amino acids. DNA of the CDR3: TGCGCCAGCAGTGAGTTCCGAACCGGACTAGCGACTGAGCAGTTCTTC. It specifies CASSEFRTGLATEQFF.

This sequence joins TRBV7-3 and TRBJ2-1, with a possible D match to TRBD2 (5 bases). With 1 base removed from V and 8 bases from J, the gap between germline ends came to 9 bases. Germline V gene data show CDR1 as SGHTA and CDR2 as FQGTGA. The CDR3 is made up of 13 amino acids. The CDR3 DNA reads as TGTGCCAGCAGCTTAAGGGCTAGCCATGAGCAGTTCTTC. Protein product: CASSLRASHEQFF. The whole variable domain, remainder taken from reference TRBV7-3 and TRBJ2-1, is GAGVSQTPSNKVTEKGKYVELRCDPISGHTALYWYRQSLGQGPEFLIYFQGTGAADDSGLPNDRFFAVRPEGSVSTLKIQRTERGDSAVYLCASSLRASHEQFFGPGTRLTVL.

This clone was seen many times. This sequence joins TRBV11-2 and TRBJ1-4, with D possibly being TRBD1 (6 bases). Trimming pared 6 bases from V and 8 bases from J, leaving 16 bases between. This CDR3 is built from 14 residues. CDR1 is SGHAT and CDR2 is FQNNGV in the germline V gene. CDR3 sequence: CASSPQGSREKLFF. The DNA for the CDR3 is TGTGCCAGCAGTCCGCAGGGGAGTAGGGAAAAACTGTTTTTT.

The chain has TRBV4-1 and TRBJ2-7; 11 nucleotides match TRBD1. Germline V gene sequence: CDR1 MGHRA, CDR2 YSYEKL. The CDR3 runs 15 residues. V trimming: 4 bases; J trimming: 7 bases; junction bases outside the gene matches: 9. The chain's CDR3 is CASSRQGQGAPEQYF. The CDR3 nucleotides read TGCGCCAGCAGCCGACAAGGACAGGGGGCGCCGGAGCAGTACTTC.

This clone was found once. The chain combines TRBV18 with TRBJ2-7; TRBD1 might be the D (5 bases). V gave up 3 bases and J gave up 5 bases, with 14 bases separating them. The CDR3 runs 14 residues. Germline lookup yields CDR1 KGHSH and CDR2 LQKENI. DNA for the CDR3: TGTGCCAGCTCACCCGACAGAGTCGTACACGAGCAGTACTTC. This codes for CASSPDRVVHEQYF.

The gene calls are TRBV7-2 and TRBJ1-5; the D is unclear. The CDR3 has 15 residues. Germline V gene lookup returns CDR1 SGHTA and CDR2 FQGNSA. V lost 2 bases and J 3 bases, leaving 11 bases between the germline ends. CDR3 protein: CASSLRTPPNQPQHF. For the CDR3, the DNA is TGTGCCAGCAGCTTACGGACTCCTCCCAATCAGCCCCAGCATTTT.

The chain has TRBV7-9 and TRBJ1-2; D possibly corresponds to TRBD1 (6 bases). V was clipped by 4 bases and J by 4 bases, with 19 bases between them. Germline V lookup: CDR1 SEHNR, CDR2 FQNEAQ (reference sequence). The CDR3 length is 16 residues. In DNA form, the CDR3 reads TGTGCCAGCAGCTCCGATGAAGGGGGGCGAGGCTATGGCTACACCTTC. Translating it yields CASSSDEGGRGYGYTF. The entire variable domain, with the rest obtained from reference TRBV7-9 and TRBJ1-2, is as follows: DTGVSQNPRHKITKRGQNVTFRCDPISEHNRLYWYRQTLGQGPEFLTYFQNEAQLEKSRLLSDRFSAERPKGSFSTLEIQRTEQGDSAMYLCASSSDEGGRGYGYTFGSGTRLTVV.

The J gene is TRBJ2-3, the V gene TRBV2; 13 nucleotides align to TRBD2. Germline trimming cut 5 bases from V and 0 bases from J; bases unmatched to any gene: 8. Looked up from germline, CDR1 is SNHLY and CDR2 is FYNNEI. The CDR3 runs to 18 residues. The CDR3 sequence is CASSRLAGGRPSTDTQYF. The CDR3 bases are TGTGCCAGCAGTCGACTAGCGGGGGGCCGGCCTAGCACAGATACGCAGTATTTT.

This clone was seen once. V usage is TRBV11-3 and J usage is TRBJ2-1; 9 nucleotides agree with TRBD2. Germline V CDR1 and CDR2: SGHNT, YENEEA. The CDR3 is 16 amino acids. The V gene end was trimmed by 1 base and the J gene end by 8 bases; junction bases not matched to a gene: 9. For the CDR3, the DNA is TGTGCCAGCAGCTTAGCCGGGCGGGGGGGCCACCATGAGCAGTTCTTC. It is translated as CASSLAGRGGHHEQFF.

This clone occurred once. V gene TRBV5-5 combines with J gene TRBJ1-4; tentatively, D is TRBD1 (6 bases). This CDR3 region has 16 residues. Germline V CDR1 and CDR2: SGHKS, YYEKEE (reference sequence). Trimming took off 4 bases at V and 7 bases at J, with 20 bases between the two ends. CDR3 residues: CASSKGAGGAGEKLFF. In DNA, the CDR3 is TGTGCCAGCAGCAAGGGAGCCGGGGGCGCGGGTGAAAAACTGTTTTTT.

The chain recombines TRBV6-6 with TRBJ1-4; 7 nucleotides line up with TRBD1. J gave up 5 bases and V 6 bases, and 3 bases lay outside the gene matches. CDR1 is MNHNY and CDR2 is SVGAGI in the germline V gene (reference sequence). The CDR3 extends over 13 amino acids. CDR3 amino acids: CASSPGQNEKLFF. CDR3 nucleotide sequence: TGTGCCAGCAGCCCGGGACAGAATGAAAAACTGTTTTTT.

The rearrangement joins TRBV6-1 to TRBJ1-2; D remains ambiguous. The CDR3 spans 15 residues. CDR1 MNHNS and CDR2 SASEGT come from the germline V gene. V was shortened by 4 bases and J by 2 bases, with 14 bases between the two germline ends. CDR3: CASSAEAEDNYGYTF. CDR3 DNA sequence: TGTGCCAGCAGTGCCGAGGCAGAAGACAACTATGGCTACACCTTC.

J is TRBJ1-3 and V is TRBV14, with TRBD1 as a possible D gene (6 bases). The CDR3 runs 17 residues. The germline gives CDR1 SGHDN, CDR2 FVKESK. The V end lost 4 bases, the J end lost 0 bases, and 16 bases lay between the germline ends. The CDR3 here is CASSRAAQGSSGNTIYF. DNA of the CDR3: TGTGCCAGCAGCCGCGCCGCGCAGGGGAGCTCTGGAAACACCATATATTTT.